Given below is one T cell receptor beta chain in context. The data originate from a study of blood T cell repertoires in COVID-19. Participants' reported clinical history set cohort assignment. Repertoires were generated with immunoSEQ multiplex PCR, while TCRdb's copy carries only in-frame clones and drops some. The sample consists of about 320,000 clones, about 85% of them appearing once. The length of the CDR3 is 16 residues. Looked up from germline, CDR1 is MNHEY and CDR2 is SMNVEV (reference sequence). The V gene end was trimmed by 8 bases and the J gene end by 0 bases; junction bases not matched to a gene: 8.

This chain links TRBV27 with TRBJ2-1; TRBD1 agrees at 9 bases. The TCR comes from a woman in her 30s who had recovered from COVID-19. The sample was PBMCs or T cells enriched from blood (not recorded which). DNA for the CDR3: TGTGCCAGCTCACAGGGGGCGGTGAGCTCCTACAATGAGCAGTTCTTC. As protein: CASSQGAVSSYNEQFF.